A selection of T cell receptor beta chains follows, all from one sample in a study of cytomegalovirus exposure and HLA in healthy donors. Assay used: immunoSEQ multiplex PCR; TCRdb lists only in-frame clones, some missing. Seen here are about 120,000 clones, roughly 9.9% observed once, and the top ten hold roughly 3.1%. Sequencing was performed on PBMCs. The receptor set was obtained from a man aged 30-40 years in good health and CMV-seronegative. CDR3s include the opening cysteine and the closing phenylalanine or tryptophan. The order of the fields is V gene, clone size, D gene, J gene, CDR3 protein, CDR3 DNA. The D gene is left open where the match is weak. A row's size may be missing; if present it is once, few, many or a size class.

v_call: TRBV12-5; clone_size: -; d_call: TRBD1; j_call: TRBJ1-3; cdr3_aa: CASGSMTGLGNTIYF; cdr3_nt: TGTGCTAGTGGTTCGATGACAGGGCTCGGAAACACCATATATTTT
v_call: TRBV5-1; clone_size: -; d_call: TRBD1; j_call: TRBJ2-7; cdr3_aa: CASGEGDRDAYEQYF; cdr3_nt: TGCGCCAGCGGCGAAGGGGACAGGGACGCCTACGAGCAGTACTTC
v_call: TRBV11-2; clone_size: -; d_call: TRBD2; j_call: TRBJ2-1; cdr3_aa: CASSFGGGRNEQFF; cdr3_nt: TGTGCCAGCAGCTTTGGCGGGGGACGAAATGAGCAGTTCTTC
v_call: TRBV10-3; clone_size: few; d_call: -; j_call: TRBJ1-2; cdr3_aa: CAISGGAELGGYTF; cdr3_nt: TGTGCCATCAGTGGGGGCGCGGAGCTGGGTGGCTACACCTTC
v_call: TRBV19; clone_size: -; d_call: -; j_call: TRBJ2-3; cdr3_aa: CASSIDQEDTQYF; cdr3_nt: TGTGCCAGTAGTATAGATCAGGAAGATACGCAGTATTTT
v_call: TRBV6-1; clone_size: few; d_call: -; j_call: TRBJ2-5; cdr3_aa: CASSGHWNQETQYF; cdr3_nt: TGTGCCAGCTCGGGACACTGGAACCAAGAGACCCAGTACTTC
v_call: TRBV5-1; clone_size: -; d_call: -; j_call: TRBJ1-2; cdr3_aa: CASSLAGKDNIYGYTF; cdr3_nt: TGCGCCAGCAGCTTGGCCGGAAAGGACAATATTTATGGCTACACCTTC
v_call: TRBV11-1; clone_size: -; d_call: TRBD1; j_call: TRBJ2-1; cdr3_aa: CASSFHFGTGGSNEQFF; cdr3_nt: TGTGCCAGCAGCTTTCACTTCGGGACAGGGGGTAGCAATGAGCAGTTCTTC
v_call: TRBV7-2; clone_size: few; d_call: -; j_call: TRBJ2-3; cdr3_aa: CASSPPGTPGRTQYF; cdr3_nt: TGTGCCAGCAGCCCCCCCGGGACTCCTGGTCGTACGCAGTATTTT
v_call: TRBV6-6; clone_size: -; d_call: TRBD1; j_call: TRBJ2-1; cdr3_aa: CASSFDRDAEQFF; cdr3_nt: TGTGCCAGCAGTTTTGACAGGGACGCTGAGCAGTTCTTC
v_call: TRBV28; clone_size: -; d_call: TRBD2; j_call: TRBJ2-7; cdr3_aa: CASSIGGVGEQYF; cdr3_nt: TGTGCCAGCAGCATCGGGGGGGTTGGCGAGCAGTACTTC
v_call: TRBV5-1; clone_size: few; d_call: TRBD1; j_call: TRBJ2-7; cdr3_aa: CASSLEQGLVYEQYF; cdr3_nt: TGCGCCAGCAGCTTGGAACAGGGGCTTGTGTACGAGCAGTACTTC
v_call: TRBV18; clone_size: -; d_call: TRBD2; j_call: TRBJ2-7; cdr3_aa: CASSGELAGGWEQYF; cdr3_nt: TGTGCCAGCTCAGGCGAACTAGCGGGAGGTTGGGAGCAGTACTTC
v_call: TRBV9; clone_size: few; d_call: -; j_call: TRBJ2-2; cdr3_aa: CASSVISGELFF; cdr3_nt: TGTGCCAGCAGCGTAATCTCCGGGGAGCTGTTTTTT
v_call: TRBV6-5; clone_size: -; d_call: -; j_call: TRBJ2-2; cdr3_aa: CASSYSYPGANGELFF; cdr3_nt: TGTGCCAGCAGTTACTCATACCCAGGGGCTAACGGGGAGCTGTTTTTT
v_call: TRBV5-1; clone_size: -; d_call: TRBD1; j_call: TRBJ2-5; cdr3_aa: CASSFSGTGHQETQYF; cdr3_nt: TGCGCCAGCAGCTTTTCCGGGACAGGGCACCAAGAGACCCAGTACTTC